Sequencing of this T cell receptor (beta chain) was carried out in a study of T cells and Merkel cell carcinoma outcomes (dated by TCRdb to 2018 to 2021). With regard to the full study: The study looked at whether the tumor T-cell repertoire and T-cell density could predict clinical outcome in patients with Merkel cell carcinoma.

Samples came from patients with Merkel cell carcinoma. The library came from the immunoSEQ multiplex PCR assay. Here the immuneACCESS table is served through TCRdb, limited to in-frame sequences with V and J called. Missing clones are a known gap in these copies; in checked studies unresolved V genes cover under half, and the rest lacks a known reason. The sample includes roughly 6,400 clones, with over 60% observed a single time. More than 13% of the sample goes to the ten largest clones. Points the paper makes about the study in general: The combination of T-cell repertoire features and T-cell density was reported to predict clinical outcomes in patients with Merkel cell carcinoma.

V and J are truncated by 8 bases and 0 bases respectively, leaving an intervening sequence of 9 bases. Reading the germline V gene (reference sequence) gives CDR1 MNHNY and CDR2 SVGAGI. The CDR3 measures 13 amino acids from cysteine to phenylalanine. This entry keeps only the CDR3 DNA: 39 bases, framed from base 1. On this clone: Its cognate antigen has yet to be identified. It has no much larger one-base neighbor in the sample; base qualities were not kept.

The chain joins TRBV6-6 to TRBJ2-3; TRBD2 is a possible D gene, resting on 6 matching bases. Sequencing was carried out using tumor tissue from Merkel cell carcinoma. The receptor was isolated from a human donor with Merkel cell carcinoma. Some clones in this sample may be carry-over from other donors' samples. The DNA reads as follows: TGTGCCAGCCGCGGGACTAGCACAGATACGCAGTATTTT. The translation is CASRGTSTDTQYF.